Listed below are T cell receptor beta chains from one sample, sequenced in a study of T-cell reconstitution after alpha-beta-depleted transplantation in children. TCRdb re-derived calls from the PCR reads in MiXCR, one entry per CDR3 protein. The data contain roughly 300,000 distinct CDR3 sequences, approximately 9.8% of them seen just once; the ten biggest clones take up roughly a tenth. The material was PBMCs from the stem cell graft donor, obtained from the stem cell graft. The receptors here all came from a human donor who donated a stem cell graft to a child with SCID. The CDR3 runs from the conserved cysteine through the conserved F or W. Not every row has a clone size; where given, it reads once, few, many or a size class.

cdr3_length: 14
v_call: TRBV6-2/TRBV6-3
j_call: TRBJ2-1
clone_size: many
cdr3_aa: CASSGGNSYNEQFF

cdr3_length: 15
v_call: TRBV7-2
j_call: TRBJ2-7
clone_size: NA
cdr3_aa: CASSYGQGRIYEQYF

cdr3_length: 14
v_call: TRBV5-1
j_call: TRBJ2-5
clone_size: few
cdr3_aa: CASSFGREVETQYF

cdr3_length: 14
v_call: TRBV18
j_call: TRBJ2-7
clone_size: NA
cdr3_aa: CASSPRGYGYEQYF

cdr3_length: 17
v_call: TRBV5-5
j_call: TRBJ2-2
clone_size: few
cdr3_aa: CASTPRVTSGVGGELFF

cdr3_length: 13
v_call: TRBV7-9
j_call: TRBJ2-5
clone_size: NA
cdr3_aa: CASSQGTLETQYF

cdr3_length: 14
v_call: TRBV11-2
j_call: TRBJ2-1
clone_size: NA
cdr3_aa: CASSLDTAYNEQFF

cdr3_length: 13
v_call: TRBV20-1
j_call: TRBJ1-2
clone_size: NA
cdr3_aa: CSAPPTGDYGYTF

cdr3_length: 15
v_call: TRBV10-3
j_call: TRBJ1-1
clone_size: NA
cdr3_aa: CAISSRRVLDTEAFF

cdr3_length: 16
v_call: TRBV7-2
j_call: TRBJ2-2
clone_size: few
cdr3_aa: CASSLDGLGGTGELFF

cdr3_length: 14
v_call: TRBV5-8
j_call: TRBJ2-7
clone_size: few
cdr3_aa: CASSSIGQPYEQYF

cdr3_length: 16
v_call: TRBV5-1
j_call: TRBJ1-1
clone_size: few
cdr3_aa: CASSLTDRDVGTEAFF

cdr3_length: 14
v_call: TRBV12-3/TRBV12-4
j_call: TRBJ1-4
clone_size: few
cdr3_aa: CASSSAQLYEKLFF

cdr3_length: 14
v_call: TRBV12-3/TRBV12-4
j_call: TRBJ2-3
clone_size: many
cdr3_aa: CASRDRGPGDTQYF

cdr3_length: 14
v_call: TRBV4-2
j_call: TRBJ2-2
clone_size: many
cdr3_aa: CASSQRGAGGELFF

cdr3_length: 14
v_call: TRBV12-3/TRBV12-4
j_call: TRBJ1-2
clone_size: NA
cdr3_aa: CASRSRAGTYGYTF

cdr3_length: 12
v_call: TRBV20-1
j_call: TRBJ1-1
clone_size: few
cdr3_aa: CSARQGPTEAFF

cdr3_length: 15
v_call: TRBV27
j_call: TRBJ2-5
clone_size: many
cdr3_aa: CASSHLGQGGETQYF

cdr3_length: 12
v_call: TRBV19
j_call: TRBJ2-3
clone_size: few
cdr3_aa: CASTGSTDTQYF

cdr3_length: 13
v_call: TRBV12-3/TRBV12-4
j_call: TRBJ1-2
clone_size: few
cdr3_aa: CASTLNRLGGYTF